This entry lists 31 T cell receptor beta chains sequenced from one sample in a study of CD8 T cells in Susac syndrome. RNA totalling about 0.45 to 1 ug underwent reverse transcription with random hexamers. TCRdb ran MiXCR on the immunoSEQ multiplex PCR reads and lists one entry per CDR3 protein. This table has roughly 190,000 distinct CDR3 sequences, 90% to 95% appearing once. The material sequenced was CD4+ T cells from PBMCs. Receptors were obtained from a human donor in good health.

The gene calls are TRBV27 and TRBJ1-4; 7 bases fit TRBD1. Looked up from germline, CDR1 is MNHEY and CDR2 is SMNVEV (reference sequence). The CDR3 spans 14 residues. With V trimmed by 6 bases and J by 5 bases, 6 bases remained unmatched. The CDR3 nucleotides are TGTGCCAGCAGCAATCGAGGGGGCAATGAAAAACTGTTTTTT. It translates to CASSNRGGNEKLFF.

The table lists this clonotype with a count of one. This sequence joins TRBV7-8 and TRBJ2-7; 7 nucleotides line up with TRBD1. V dropped 7 bases and J dropped 2; count of bases not matched to a gene: 8. The length of the CDR3 is 14 residues. CDR1 and CDR2 (germline): SGHVS, FQNEAQ. CDR3 nucleotide sequence: TGTGCCAGCATTCCCTGGGACAGCCCCTACGAGCAGTACGTC. It encodes CASIPWDSPYEQYV.

The chain carries TRBV12-3 or TRBV12-4 and TRBJ1-2; the match to TRBD1 covers 9 bases. The CDR3 contains 14 residues. J lost 7 bases, V lost 1 base, and 4 bases had no gene match. Written as DNA, the CDR3 is TGTGCCAGCAGTTTAGGAGGGGGACAGGGTGGCTACACCTTC. Its protein product is CASSLGGGQGGYTF.

The chain carries TRBV20-1 and TRBJ2-3, with a weak D call TRBD1 (6 bases). In germline, CDR1 is DFQATT, CDR2 SNEGSKA (reference sequence). Trimming stripped 6 bases from V and 6 bases from J, with 16 bases between. The CDR3 length is 13 residues. The CDR3 nucleotides are TGCAGTGCCAGGGGACCAGCAGGGGATACGCAGTATTTT. As protein: CSARGPAGDTQYF.

The rearrangement joins TRBV24-1 to TRBJ1-5; D remains ambiguous. CDR1 KGHDR and CDR2 SFDVKD come from the germline V gene. V dropped 4 bases and J dropped 3 bases, with 9 bases sitting between them. The CDR3 runs 14 residues. CDR3 DNA: TGTGCCACCAGTGACCCCCGGTTCAATCAGCCCCAGCATTTT. This sequence encodes CATSDPRFNQPQHF.

This sequence joins TRBV9 and TRBJ1-3, with D hard to call. The CDR3 loop spans 14 amino acids. The V gene's germline CDR1 is SGDLS and CDR2 YYNGEE. Trimming shortened V by 4 bases and J by 1 base, and 9 bases separated the two germline ends. The CDR3 nucleotides read TGTGCCAGCAGCCAGTCCATTTCTGGAAACACCATATATTTT. Amino acids: CASSQSISGNTIYF. Supplemented by reference TRBV9 and TRBJ1-3, the full variable domain reads DSGVTQTPKHLITATGQRVTLRCSPRSGDLSVYWYQQSLDQGLQFLIQYYNGEERAKGNILERFSAQQFPDLHSELNLSSLELGDSALYFCASSQSISGNTIYFGEGSWLTVV.

This chain uses TRBV29-1 with TRBJ2-1; 7 nucleotides line up with TRBD2. Germline CDR1 and CDR2: SQVTM and ANQGSEA. This CDR3 is 13 amino acids long. V lost 3 bases and J lost 6; bases outside the gene matches: 5. DNA for the CDR3: TGCAGCGTTGACAGGGAGGGAGGCAATGAGCAGTTCTTC. Translating it yields CSVDREGGNEQFF.

This chain connects TRBV5-1 to TRBJ1-2; perhaps TRBD1 as D (5 bases). CDR3 size: 15 residues. Trimming cost V 2 bases and J 4 bases, with 15 bases left between them. Germline assignment: CDR1 SGHRS and CDR2 YFSETQ. CDR3 in DNA: TGCGCCAGCAGCTTACGGACATCGGACTTCTATGGCTACACCTTC. It encodes CASSLRTSDFYGYTF.

The chain joins TRBV6-1 to TRBJ2-5; 9 bases are shared with TRBD1. This CDR3 contains 11 residues. V dropped 5 bases and J dropped 14; count of bases not matched to a gene: 6. CDR1 MNHNS and CDR2 SASEGT come from the germline V gene. CDR3 DNA: TGTGCCAGCAGTTTGGACAGGGGACCCTACTTC. Its translation is CASSLDRGPYF.

This chain uses TRBV6-5 with TRBJ2-1; the D gene is possibly TRBD2 (6 bases). Per the germline V gene, CDR1 is MNHEY and CDR2 is SVGAGI. This CDR3 has 17 residues. Trimming removed 2 bases at V and 0 bases at J, with 14 bases between. The CDR3 DNA is TGTGCCAGCAGTTACGGTGCCGGGGGTAGCTCCTACAATGAGCAGTTCTTC. Its translation: CASSYGAGGSSYNEQFF.

The rearrangement joins TRBV20-1 to TRBJ2-7; D ambiguous. The CDR3 is made up of 12 amino acids. Germline lookup yields CDR1 DFQATT and CDR2 SNEGSKA (reference sequence). Trimming shortened V by 5 bases and J by 6 bases, and 14 bases separated the two germline ends. The CDR3 coding sequence is TGCAGTGCTCCGGACGGGTGGGGCGAGCAGTACGTC. Amino acid sequence: CSAPDGWGEQYV.

The genes are TRBV28 and TRBJ2-2; 7 positions agree with TRBD1. After removal of 3 bases from V and 7 bases from J, the junction contained 5 bases not matched to a gene. Germline values: CDR1 MDHEN, CDR2 SYDVKM. The CDR3 covers 14 residues. DNA of the CDR3: TGTGCCAGCAGTTTTACAGGGGTTCACGGGGAGCTGTTTTTT. It encodes CASSFTGVHGELFF.

V gene TRBV29-1 combines with J gene TRBJ2-3, with D maybe TRBD2 (6 bases). V lost 4 bases to trimming and J lost 8 bases, with 13 bases between them. The CDR3 length is 12 residues. The V gene's germline CDR1 is SQVTM and CDR2 ANQGSEA. The chain's CDR3 is CSVVETRGTQYF. The DNA of the CDR3 is TGCAGCGTTGTGGAGACTAGGGGTACGCAGTATTTT.

This clonotype was counted only a few times. The chain employs TRBV7-2 and TRBJ2-5; D not certain. The V gene's germline CDR1 is SGHTA and CDR2 FQGNSA. Trimming took 1 base from V and 4 from J, leaving 4 bases between them. The CDR3 runs 12 residues. The CDR3 reads CASSLDGETQYF. CDR3 coding DNA: TGTGCCAGCAGCTTAGACGGAGAGACCCAGTACTTC.

This clonotype was detected only once. This rearrangement joins TRBV20-1 to TRBJ2-6; D not certain. V was cut by 6 bases and J by 0 bases, with 3 bases left in between. This CDR3 is built from 12 residues. From germline, CDR1 is DFQATT and CDR2 SNEGSKA (reference sequence). The CDR3 nucleotides are TGCAGTGCGGTCTCTGGGGCCAACGTCCTGACTTTC. Protein product: CSAVSGANVLTF.

The chain couples TRBV6-5 to TRBJ1-1, with D unclear. Trimming removed 2 bases at V and 2 bases at J, with 12 bases between. The CDR3 contains 15 residues. The germline V gene has CDR1 MNHEY and CDR2 SVGAGI. CDR3 region: CASSYLPGFNTEAFF. In nucleotides, the CDR3 is TGTGCCAGCAGTTACCTCCCGGGTTTTAACACTGAAGCTTTCTTT.

V and J are TRBV7-9 and TRBJ1-1; 7 nucleotides line up with TRBD1. This CDR3 spans 15 amino acids. Losses at the gene ends were 5 bases for V and 0 bases for J; bases not matched to a gene: 6. In germline, CDR1 is SEHNR, CDR2 FQNEAQ (reference sequence). The CDR3 region has the DNA TGTGCCAGCAGCCCCAGGGGGGCGGTGAACACTGAAGCTTTCTTT. This sequence encodes CASSPRGAVNTEAFF.

The chain links TRBV29-1 to TRBJ2-7; 11 nucleotides match TRBD2. The CDR3 runs to 14 residues. Looked up from germline, CDR1 is SQVTM and CDR2 is ANQGSEA. V was pared by 5 bases and J by 1 base, with 4 bases of the junction left unmatched. The CDR3 DNA sequence: TGCAGCGTTCTTACTAGCGGGGGATCCTACGAGCAGTACTTC. This encodes CSVLTSGGSYEQYF.

V gene TRBV20-1 combines with J gene TRBJ1-6; D gene uncertain. The CDR3 has 18 amino acids. Per the germline V gene, CDR1 is DFQATT and CDR2 is SNEGSKA (reference sequence). V was shortened by 0 bases and J by 1 base, with 16 bases between the two germline ends. This CDR3 is CSARDLGGWGSYNSPLHF. The CDR3 DNA reads as TGCAGTGCTAGAGATCTGGGAGGCTGGGGTTCCTATAATTCACCCCTCCACTTT.

V gene TRBV19 combines with J gene TRBJ1-1, with D possibly matching TRBD1 (6 bases). V gave up 7 bases and J gave up 11 bases, with 17 bases separating them. The CDR3 is 12 amino acids. CDR1 is LNHDA and CDR2 is SQIVND in the germline V gene (reference sequence). CDR3 protein: CASTGWGAGAFF. CDR3 coding DNA: TGTGCCAGTACCGGATGGGGGGCAGGGGCTTTCTTT.

V is TRBV7-2 and J is TRBJ1-5; 7 nucleotides agree with TRBD1. The germline V gene encodes CDR1 SGHTA and CDR2 FQGNSA. This CDR3 region has 16 residues. V was clipped by 1 base and J by 7 bases; unmatched bases: 10. For the CDR3, the DNA is TGTGCCAGCAGCTTAGGAGGAGGGGGCAGGGGGCAGCCCCAGCATTTT. Protein product: CASSLGGGGRGQPQHF.

The V gene is TRBV5-1, the J gene TRBJ2-6; D possibly corresponds to TRBD2 (5 bases). V lost 4 bases to trimming and J lost 0 bases, with 14 bases between them. Germline CDR1 SGHRS, CDR2 YFSETQ. The CDR3 has 17 amino acids. CDR3 coding DNA: TGCGCCAGCAGCCCCGGACTGCCTAGCTCTGGGGCCAACGTCCTGACTTTC. Amino acids: CASSPGLPSSGANVLTF.

J is TRBJ2-2 and V is TRBV4-2; perhaps TRBD1 as D (5 bases). V lost 4 bases and J lost 7, with 13 bases in between. Per the germline V gene, CDR1 is LGHNA and CDR2 is YNFKEQ. The CDR3 length is 14 residues. The CDR3 nucleotides read TGTGCCAGCAGCCCCCCCAGGGATCACGGGGAGCTGTTTTTT. It encodes CASSPPRDHGELFF.

This chain links TRBV20-1 with TRBJ1-5; D gene unclear. The CDR3 extends over 15 amino acids. Germline CDR1 reads DFQATT; CDR2 reads SNEGSKA (reference sequence). The V end was cut by 1 base, the J end by 4 bases, with 14 bases between. CDR3 in DNA: TGCAGTGCTAGAGGGCCGGATCTAGGGAATCAGCCCCAGCATTTT. Amino acid sequence: CSARGPDLGNQPQHF.

The chain is built from TRBV2 and TRBJ1-4; TRBD1 agrees at 8 bases. CDR1 is SNHLY and CDR2 is FYNNEI in the germline V gene. The CDR3 runs 13 residues. The V gene end was trimmed by 8 bases and the J gene end by 8 bases; junction bases not matched to a gene: 7. CDR3: CASDGQGWEKLFF. CDR3 nucleotides: TGTGCCAGCGATGGACAGGGTTGGGAAAAACTGTTTTTT.

The CDR3 DNA is TGTGCCAGCAGCTCGGGACAGGGCGTATTTAATGAAAAACTGTTTTTT. This translates into CASSSGQGVFNEKLFF. The chain recombines TRBV12-3 or TRBV12-4 with TRBJ1-4, with 9 bases matching TRBD1. The CDR3 runs 16 residues. V lost 6 bases, J lost 4 bases, and 9 bases stayed unmatched.

V usage is TRBV20-1 and J usage is TRBJ1-1; 7 bases map to TRBD1. V was pared by 5 bases and J by 8 bases, with 8 bases of the junction left unmatched. Germline CDR1 DFQATT, CDR2 SNEGSKA (reference sequence). This CDR3 is 12 amino acids long. This CDR3 reads CSASPGGSEAFF. The CDR3 nucleotides read TGCAGTGCTTCTCCAGGGGGATCCGAAGCTTTCTTT.

The chain employs TRBV29-1 and TRBJ2-5; D not certain. V was pared by 7 bases and J by 2 bases, with 14 bases between. Germline CDR1 SQVTM, CDR2 ANQGSEA. The CDR3 is 13 residues long. The CDR3 region has the DNA TGCAGCGCGGGTGGGCTACTACAAGAGACCCAGTACTTC. This encodes CSAGGLLQETQYF.

The V gene is TRBV29-1, the J gene TRBJ2-3, with 7 bases aligning to TRBD1. With V trimmed by 6 bases and J by 4 bases, 13 bases remained unmatched. This CDR3 is built from 15 residues. Germline values: CDR1 SQVTM, CDR2 ANQGSEA. The CDR3 here is CSVQLRQGIADTQYF. The CDR3 bases are TGCAGCGTCCAGCTTCGACAGGGCATCGCAGATACGCAGTATTTT.

The rearrangement uses TRBV5-1 and TRBJ2-3; D possibly corresponds to TRBD2 (6 bases). CDR1 is SGHRS and CDR2 is YFSETQ in the germline V gene. Trimming cost V 0 bases and J 0 bases, with 11 bases left between them. This CDR3 contains 16 residues. CDR3 bases: TGCGCCAGCAGCTTGGGGGCTAGCGTGAGCACAGATACGCAGTATTTT. Its protein is CASSLGASVSTDTQYF.

The chain links TRBV6-5 to TRBJ1-1, with a tentative D call TRBD1 (6 bases). The CDR3 is made up of 14 amino acids. CDR1 and CDR2 from the germline V gene are MNHEY and SVGAGI. The germline V and J ends were trimmed by 4 bases and 3 bases, with 12 bases remaining between them. This CDR3 is CASSSKQGHTEAFF. Here the CDR3 DNA reads TGTGCCAGCAGTTCGAAACAGGGCCACACTGAAGCTTTCTTT.